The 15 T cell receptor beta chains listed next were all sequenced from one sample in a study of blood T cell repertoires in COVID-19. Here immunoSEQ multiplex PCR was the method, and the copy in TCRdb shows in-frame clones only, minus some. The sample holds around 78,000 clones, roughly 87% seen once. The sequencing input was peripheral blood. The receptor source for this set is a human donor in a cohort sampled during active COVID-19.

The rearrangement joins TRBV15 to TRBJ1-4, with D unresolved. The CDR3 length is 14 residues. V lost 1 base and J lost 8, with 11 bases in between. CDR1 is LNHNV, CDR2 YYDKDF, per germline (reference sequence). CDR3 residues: CATSRGAREEKLFF. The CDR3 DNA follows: TGTGCCACCAGCAGAGGGGCAAGGGAGGAAAAACTGTTTTTT.

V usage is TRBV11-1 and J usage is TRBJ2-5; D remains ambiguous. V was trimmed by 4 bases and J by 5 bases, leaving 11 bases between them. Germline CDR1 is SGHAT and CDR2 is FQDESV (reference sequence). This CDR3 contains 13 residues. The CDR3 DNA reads TGTGCCAGCAGCTCAAACCTTGAGGAGACCCAGTACTTC. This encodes CASSSNLEETQYF.

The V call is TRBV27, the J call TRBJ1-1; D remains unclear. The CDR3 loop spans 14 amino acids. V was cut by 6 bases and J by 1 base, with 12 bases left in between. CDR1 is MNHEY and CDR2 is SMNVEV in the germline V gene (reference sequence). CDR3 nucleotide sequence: TGTGCCAGCAGAAAAGTCGGAGGGAACACTGAAGCTTTCTTT. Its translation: CASRKVGGNTEAFF.

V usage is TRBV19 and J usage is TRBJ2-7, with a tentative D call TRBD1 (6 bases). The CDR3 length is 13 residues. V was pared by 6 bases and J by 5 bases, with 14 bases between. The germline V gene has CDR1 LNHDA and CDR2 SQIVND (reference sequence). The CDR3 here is CASRRKGGDEQYF. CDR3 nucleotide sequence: TGTGCCAGTAGGCGGAAAGGGGGAGACGAGCAGTACTTC.

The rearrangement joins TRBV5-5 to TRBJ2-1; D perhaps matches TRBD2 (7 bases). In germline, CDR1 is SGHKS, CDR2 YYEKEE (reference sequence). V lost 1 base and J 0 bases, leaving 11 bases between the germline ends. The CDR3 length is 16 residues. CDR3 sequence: CASSLRGGSSYNEQFF. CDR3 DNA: TGTGCCAGCAGCTTGAGGGGGGGCAGCTCCTACAATGAGCAGTTCTTC. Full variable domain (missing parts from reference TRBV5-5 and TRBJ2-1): DAGVTQSPTHLIKTRGQQVTLRCSPISGHKSVSWYQQVLGQGPQFIFQYYEKEERGRGNFPDRFSARQFPNYSSELNVNALLLGDSALYLCASSLRGGSSYNEQFFGPGTRLTVL.

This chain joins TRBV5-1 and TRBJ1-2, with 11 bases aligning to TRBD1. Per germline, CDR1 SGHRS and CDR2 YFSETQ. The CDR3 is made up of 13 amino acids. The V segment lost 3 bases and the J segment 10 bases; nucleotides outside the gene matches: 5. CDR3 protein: CASSSGQGAYYTF. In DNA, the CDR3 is TGCGCCAGCAGCTCCGGACAGGGGGCGTACTACACCTTC. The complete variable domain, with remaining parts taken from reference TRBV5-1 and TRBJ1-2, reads KAGVTQTPRYLIKTRGQQVTLSCSPISGHRSVSWYQQTPGQGLQFLFEYFSETQRNKGNFPGRFSGRQFSNSRSEMNVSTLELGDSALYLCASSSGQGAYYTFGSGTRLTVV.

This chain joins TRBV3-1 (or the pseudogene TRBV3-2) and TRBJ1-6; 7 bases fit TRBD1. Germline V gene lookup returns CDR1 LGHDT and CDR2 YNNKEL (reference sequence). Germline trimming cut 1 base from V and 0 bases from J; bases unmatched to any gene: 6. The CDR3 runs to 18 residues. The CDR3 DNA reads TGTGCCAGCAGCCAAGGACAGGGACAAGGCTCCTATAATTCACCCCTCCACTTT. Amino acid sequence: CASSQGQGQGSYNSPLHF.

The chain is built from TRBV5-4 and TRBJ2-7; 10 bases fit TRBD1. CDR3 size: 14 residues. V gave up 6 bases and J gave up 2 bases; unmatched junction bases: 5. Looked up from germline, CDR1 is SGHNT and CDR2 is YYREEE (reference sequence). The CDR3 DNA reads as TGTGCCAGCAAGCGGGACAGGGGAGCCTACGAGCAGTACTTC. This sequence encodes CASKRDRGAYEQYF.

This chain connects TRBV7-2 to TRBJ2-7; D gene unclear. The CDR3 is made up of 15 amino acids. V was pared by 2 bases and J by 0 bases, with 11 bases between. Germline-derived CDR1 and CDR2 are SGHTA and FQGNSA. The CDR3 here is CASSLFLDSSYEQYF. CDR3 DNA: TGTGCCAGCAGCTTATTCCTAGATAGCTCCTACGAGCAGTACTTC.

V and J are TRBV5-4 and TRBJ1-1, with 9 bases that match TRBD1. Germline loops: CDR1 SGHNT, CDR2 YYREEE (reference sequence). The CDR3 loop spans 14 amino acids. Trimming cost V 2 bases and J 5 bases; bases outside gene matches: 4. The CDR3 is CASSFDRGSTEAFF. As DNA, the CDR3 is TGTGCCAGCAGCTTCGACAGGGGGAGTACTGAAGCTTTCTTT. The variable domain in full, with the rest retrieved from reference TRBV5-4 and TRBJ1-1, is ETGVTQSPTHLIKTRGQQVTLRCSSQSGHNTVSWYQQALGQGPQFIFQYYREEENGRGNFPPRFSGLQFPNYSSELNVNALELDDSALYLCASSFDRGSTEAFFGQGTRLTVV.

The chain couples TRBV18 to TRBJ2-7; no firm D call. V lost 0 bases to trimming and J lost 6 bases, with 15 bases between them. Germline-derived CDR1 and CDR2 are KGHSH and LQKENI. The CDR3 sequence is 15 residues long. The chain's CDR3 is CASSPPGLSPAEQYF. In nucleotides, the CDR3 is TGTGCCAGCTCACCACCGGGCCTCTCCCCTGCCGAGCAGTACTTC.

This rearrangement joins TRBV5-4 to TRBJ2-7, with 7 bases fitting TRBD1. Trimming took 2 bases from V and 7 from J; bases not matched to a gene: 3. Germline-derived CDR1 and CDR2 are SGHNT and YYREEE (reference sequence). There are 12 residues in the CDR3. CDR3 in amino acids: CASSLDRAEQYF. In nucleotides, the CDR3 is TGTGCCAGCAGCTTAGACAGGGCAGAGCAGTACTTC.

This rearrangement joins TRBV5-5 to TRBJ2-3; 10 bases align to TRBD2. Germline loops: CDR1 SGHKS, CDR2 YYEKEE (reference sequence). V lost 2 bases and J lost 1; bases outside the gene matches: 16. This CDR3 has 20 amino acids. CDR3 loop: CASSFKLLAGAYSGTDTQYF. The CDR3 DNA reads TGTGCCAGCAGCTTTAAGCTCCTAGCGGGGGCTTACTCTGGCACAGATACGCAGTATTTT.

The CDR3 reads CASTHRSARAYNEQFF. The CDR3 DNA is TGTGCCAGCACCCACCGGTCGGCGCGGGCCTACAATGAGCAGTTCTTC. This chain uses TRBV13 with TRBJ2-1; TRBD2 is a possible D gene (5 bases). CDR3 length: 16 amino acids. Germline CDR1 is PRHDT and CDR2 is FYEKMQ (reference sequence). Trimming stripped 7 bases from V and 2 bases from J, with 18 bases between.

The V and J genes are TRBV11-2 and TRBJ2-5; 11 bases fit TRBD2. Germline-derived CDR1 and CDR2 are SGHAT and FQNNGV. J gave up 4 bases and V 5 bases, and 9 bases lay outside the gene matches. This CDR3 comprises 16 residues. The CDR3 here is CASSLILAGVGETQYF. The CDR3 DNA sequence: TGTGCCAGCAGCCTGATACTAGCGGGGGTAGGAGAGACCCAGTACTTC.